The clone carrying this TCR beta chain appeared a single time. Antigen: not known. A much more abundant neighbour one base away suggests this may be a read error. Primers used in a second PCR of about 7 to 12 cycles were a sample-barcoded 5' primer and a J-beta primer mix. Each CDR3 protein is one row after TCRdb ran MiXCR on the 5' RACE reads. The data show 650,000 to 700,000 distinct CDR3 sequences, with about 32% seen just once and roughly 15% held by the top ten. This CDR3 comprises 15 residues. The germline V gene has CDR1 GTSNPN and CDR2 SVGIG (reference sequence). These data belong to a study of blood T cells in healthy people across ages. Study observations and caveats: Significant beta diversity loss was already apparent by age approximately 36, declining roughly linearly.

The TCR was taken from an elderly woman in good health. The chain joins TRBV30 to TRBJ2-5; the D gene could be TRBD1 or TRBD2 (6 bases each). The DNA end is a closer match to TRBJ2-7, so the J assignment may be wrong. The sequencing sample was made of blood. CDR3 protein: CAGGTSFRPLNEQYF. CDR3 nucleotide sequence: TGTGCCGGGGGGACAAGCTTCCGACCCCTCAACGAGCAGTACTTC.